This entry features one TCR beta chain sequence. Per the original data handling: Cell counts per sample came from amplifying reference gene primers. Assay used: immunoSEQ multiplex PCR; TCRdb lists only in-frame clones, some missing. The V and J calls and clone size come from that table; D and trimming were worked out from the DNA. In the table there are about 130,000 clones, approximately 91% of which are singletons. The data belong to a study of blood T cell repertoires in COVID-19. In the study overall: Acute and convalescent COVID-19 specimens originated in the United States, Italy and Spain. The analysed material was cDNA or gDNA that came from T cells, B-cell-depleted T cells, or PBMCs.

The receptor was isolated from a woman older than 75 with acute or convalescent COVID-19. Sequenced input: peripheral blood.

The CDR3 bases are TGTGCCAGCAGTTACTCACCGGGATTCCCTGGAAACACCATATATTTT. This gives the protein CASSYSPGFPGNTIYF. V gene TRBV6-6 combines with J gene TRBJ1-3; D call uncertain. The CDR3 consists of 16 residues. Trimming took 0 bases from V and 2 from J, leaving 11 bases between them. The germline gives CDR1 MNHNY, CDR2 SVGAGI (reference sequence).